This note documents a single T cell receptor (beta chain) sequence. Its binding antigen is unknown. Base qualities are not recorded, but no much larger clone differs from it by a single base. These data belong to a study of T-cell reconstitution after alpha-beta-depleted transplantation in children (dated by TCRdb to the mid-2010s). A note on the overall study: The study quantitatively tracked T-cell immune reconstitution after TCRalphabeta/CD19-depleted allogeneic hematopoietic cell transplantation in children using TCR repertoire profiling. Study-wide findings and limitations: Over the following months the frequencies of hyperexpanded clones went down, and after one year T-cell counts and TCRbeta diversity were mostly credited to newly produced T cells. Apparently early alphabetaT-cell count recovery about two months after transplant reportedly relied on only several hundred rapidly expanded clones derived from non-depleted graft cells. In some patients, high TCRbeta diversity at day 60 was attributed to recipient T cells and intrathymic progenitors that had survived conditioning.

The library was generated by PCR. Sequenced on an Illumina HiSeq 2500. To normalize quantification of the TCRbeta repertoire, the TCR libraries were built with molecular barcoding that relied on unique molecular identifiers. TCRdb reprocessing: public reads trimmed at Q25 with fastp, clones called with MiXCR, in-frame beta chains kept. Entries are consolidated by CDR3 protein sequence, retaining the most common genes and DNA. Here the sample has about 98,000 distinct CDR3 sequences; about 6.8% occur a single time. Clones ranked in the top ten supply 16% of the sample. The treatment or condition label on this specimen signifies: allogeneic hematopoietic cell transplantation with graft depleted of TCRalphabeta T cells and CD19 B cells. Transplant recipients were children who received TCRalphabeta/CD19-depleted allogeneic hematopoietic cell grafts. CDR1 MDHEN and CDR2 SYDVKM are derived from the germline V gene. Including cysteine and phenylalanine, the CDR3 has 14 amino acids. Only the CDR3 portion is preserved as DNA: 42 bases, with reading frame beginning at the first base. The V and J ends are trimmed by 3 bases and 6 bases, leaving 13 bases between them.

Rearrangement joined TRBV28 to TRBJ2-3; the D segment could be TRBD2, given 7 matching bases. This sample comprised PBMCs, obtained before TCRalphabeta/CD19-depleted stem cell transplant. The receptor was isolated from a boy younger than 10 with acute lymphoblastic leukemia, due to receive a stem cell transplant. The nucleotide sequence is TGTGCCAGCAGTTTGGCGGGGGCACGTGATACGCAGTATTTT. This codes for CASSLAGARDTQYF.